What follows are 2 T cell receptor beta chains derived from one specimen sequenced in a study of spatial heterogeneity in lung cancer. MiXCR, applied by TCRdb to the 5' RACE reads, yields one record per CDR3 protein. The sample carries more than 30,000 distinct CDR3 sequences, about 6% recorded once. Time point reported: sample taken at primary tumor resection. Unsorted whole RNA from tumor, nontumor lung or frozen PBMC underwent sequencing. The material sequenced was PBMCs, taken at surgery. Source of these receptors: a male donor with early-stage non-small cell lung cancer.

This clonotype was seen ten or more times. This chain uses TRBV20-1 with TRBJ1-2; no definite D call. The V and J ends lost 0 bases and 3 bases respectively, with 20 bases between them. This CDR3 contains 17 residues. CDR1 DFQATT and CDR2 SNEGSKA come from the germline V gene (reference sequence). CDR3 bases: TGCAGTGCTAGAGATCAAGGGTCCACCACCAGCTACTATGGCTACACCTTC. As protein: CSARDQGSTTSYYGYTF.

This clonotype was picked up many times. The genes are TRBV9 and TRBJ2-7; 7 bases line up with TRBD2. Germline CDR1 SGDLS, CDR2 YYNGEE. This CDR3 is 14 amino acids long. After removal of 4 bases from V and 2 bases from J, the junction contained 6 bases not matched to a gene. CDR3: CASSSSGGPYEQYF. Here the CDR3 DNA reads TGTGCCAGCAGCTCTTCGGGAGGCCCCTACGAGCAGTACTTC.